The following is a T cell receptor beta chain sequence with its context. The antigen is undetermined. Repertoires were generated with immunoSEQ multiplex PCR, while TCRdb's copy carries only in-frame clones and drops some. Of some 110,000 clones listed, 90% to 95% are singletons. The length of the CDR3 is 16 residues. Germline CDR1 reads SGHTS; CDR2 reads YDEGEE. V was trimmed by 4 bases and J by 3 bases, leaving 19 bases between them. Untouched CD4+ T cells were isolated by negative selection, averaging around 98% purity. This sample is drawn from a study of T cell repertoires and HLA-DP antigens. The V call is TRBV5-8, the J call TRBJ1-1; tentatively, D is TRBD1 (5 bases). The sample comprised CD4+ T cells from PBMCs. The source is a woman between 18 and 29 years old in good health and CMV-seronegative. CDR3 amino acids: CASSPLGPGGDTEAFF. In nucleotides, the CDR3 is TGTGCCAGCAGCCCTCTTGGACCAGGAGGGGACACTGAAGCTTTCTTT.